This T cell receptor (beta chain) emerged from a study of blood T cells in healthy people across ages. Trimming at V came to 1 base and at J to 6 bases, leaving 6 bases not matched to a gene. This CDR3 contains 16 residues. CDR1 is SEHNR and CDR2 is FQNEAQ in the germline V gene (reference sequence). Next came a second PCR, run for about 7 to 11 cycles, which used a sample-barcoded 5' primer along with a J-beta primer mix. TCRdb fed the 5' RACE reads into MiXCR, producing one record per CDR3 protein. This table has more than 650,000 distinct CDR3 sequences, around a quarter appearing once. These data were also filed under a second study, of T cells of mothers and their children.

The receptor comes from a boy younger than 18 in good health. The sample was blood. This rearrangement joins TRBV7-9 to TRBJ1-6, with 7 bases lining up with TRBD1. The DNA of the CDR3 is TGTGCCAGCAGCTTAGTCGCAGGGGGAAGTAATTCACCCCTCCACTTT. The encoded protein is CASSLVAGGSNSPLHF.